Listed below are T cell receptor beta chains from one sample, sequenced in a study of T-cell memory formation after mild COVID-19. MiXCR was run by TCRdb on the 5' RACE reads, yielding one entry per CDR3 protein. This table has approximately 300,000 distinct CDR3 sequences, about 15% appearing once. Material: PBMCs or a T cell subset sorted from them (not recorded which). These receptors originate from a man aged 18 to 35 who had mild COVID-19 (a few samples of this study predate the infection). Cell type and time point are not known. The CDR3 runs from the conserved cysteine through the conserved F or W. A D gene is named only where the DNA matches it firmly. Rows may omit the clone size; those that give it use once, few, many or a size class.

clone size,D gene,V gene,J gene,CDR3 protein,CDR3 DNA
few,.,TRBV9,TRBJ2-2,CASTSANTGELFF,TGTGCCAGCACCAGCGCGAACACCGGGGAGCTGTTTTTT
many,.,TRBV5-1,TRBJ2-3,CASSWAQSRGSDTQYF,TGCGCCAGCAGCTGGGCTCAGAGTCGGGGGAGTGATACGCAGTATTTT
many,.,TRBV4-1,TRBJ2-7,CASSLSGWSSYEQYF,TGCGCCAGCAGCCTGAGCGGCTGGAGCTCCTACGAGCAGTACTTC
.,.,TRBV7-6,TRBJ2-3,CASSLALSDTQYF,TGTGCCAGCAGCTTAGCGCTGTCAGATACGCAGTATTTT
.,.,TRBV15,TRBJ2-7,CATSRGGRGAYEQYF,TGTGCCACCAGCAGAGGTGGCAGGGGGGCGTACGAGCAGTACTTC
.,.,TRBV19,TRBJ2-1,CASNGKRGWHEQFF,TGTGCCAGTAATGGGAAGAGGGGGTGGCATGAGCAGTTCTTC
.,.,TRBV5-1,TRBJ1-1,CASSLSLGRNTEAFF,TGCGCCAGCAGCTTGTCACTGGGAAGAAACACTGAAGCTTTCTTT
.,TRBD2,TRBV7-9,TRBJ2-1,CASSLALAGEHNEQFF,TGTGCCAGCAGCTTAGCCCTAGCGGGGGAGCACAATGAGCAGTTCTTC
few,TRBD1,TRBV4-2,TRBJ1-1,CASSQVDRGNTEAFF,TGTGCCAGCAGCCAAGTGGACAGGGGCAACACTGAAGCTTTCTTT
few,TRBD1,TRBV14,TRBJ2-1,CASSRTGRGNEQFF,TGTGCCAGCAGCCGGACAGGGCGAGGCAATGAGCAGTTCTTC
.,TRBD2,TRBV7-2,TRBJ2-2,CASRRDSGKNTGELFF,TGTGCCAGCAGGCGAGATAGCGGGAAGAACACCGGGGAGCTGTTTTTT
.,.,TRBV20-1,TRBJ2-7,CSAIQGVSSYEQYF,TGCAGTGCTATTCAAGGGGTTAGCTCCTACGAGCAGTACTTC
few,.,TRBV4-1,TRBJ2-1,CASSRVGEEEGEQFF,TGCGCCAGCAGCCGAGTGGGGGAGGAAGAAGGTGAGCAGTTCTTC
few,.,TRBV10-2,TRBJ1-5,CASSEEANLQNQPQHF,TGCGCCAGCAGTGAGGAGGCCAACCTTCAGAATCAGCCCCAGCATTTT
.,TRBD2,TRBV30,TRBJ2-1,CAWSVISGRAYNEQFF,TGTGCCTGGAGTGTAATCAGCGGGAGGGCCTACAATGAGCAGTTCTTC
few,.,TRBV7-2,TRBJ2-1,CASSLISEVYNEQFF,TGTGCCAGCAGCTTAATCAGTGAAGTTTACAATGAGCAGTTCTTC
.,.,TRBV4-3,TRBJ2-3,CASSQAYGAGTDTQYF,TGCGCCAGCAGCCAAGCCTACGGGGCCGGCACAGATACGCAGTATTTT
.,.,TRBV28,TRBJ1-2,CASSLAPQGGYGYTF,TGTGCCAGCAGTTTAGCCCCTCAGGGAGGCTATGGCTACACCTTC
few,.,TRBV9,TRBJ2-3,CASSVDPDTQYF,TGTGCCAGCAGCGTAGACCCAGATACGCAGTATTTT
many,TRBD1,TRBV2,TRBJ2-1,CASRDRGNEQFF,TGTGCCAGCAGGGACAGGGGCAATGAGCAGTTCTTC
.,TRBD1,TRBV5-1,TRBJ2-5,CASSPGDSSETQYF,TGCGCCAGCAGCCCAGGGGACAGTTCAGAGACCCAGTACTTC
few,.,TRBV13,TRBJ1-2,CASSLRREGYTF,TGTGCCAGCAGCTTAAGGCGAGAAGGCTACACCTTC
few,.,TRBV7-8,TRBJ1-6,CASSTITQGLPTLHF,TGTGCCAGCAGCACCATCACCCAGGGGCTCCCCACCCTCCACTTT
few,.,TRBV6-5,TRBJ2-2,CASSGLSGTGELFF,TGTGCCAGCAGTGGACTCTCCGGCACCGGGGAGCTGTTTTTT
.,.,TRBV4-3,TRBJ2-7,CASSQDGRGGEQYF,TGCGCCAGCAGCCAAGATGGCAGGGGAGGCGAGCAGTACTTC
.,TRBD1,TRBV6-6,TRBJ1-2,CASGGTDMAVNYGYTF,TGTGCCAGCGGGGGGACAGACATGGCCGTTAACTATGGCTACACCTTC
.,.,TRBV9,TRBJ2-3,CASSPRLEGWGNTQYF,TGTGCCAGCAGCCCGCGGCTAGAAGGGTGGGGAAATACGCAGTATTTT
.,.,TRBV7-2,TRBJ2-3,CASSLSRWTDTQYF,TGTGCCAGCAGCTTGTCACGTTGGACAGATACGCAGTATTTT
few,TRBD2,TRBV4-2,TRBJ2-1,CASSQDSGLAGENEQFF,TGTGCCAGCAGCCAAGATTCAGGACTAGCGGGGGAGAATGAGCAGTTCTTC
.,.,TRBV28,TRBJ2-5,CATTTSDRQETQYF,TGTGCCACTACGACCTCGGACAGACAAGAGACCCAGTACTTC
.,.,TRBV6-4,TRBJ2-3,CASSDSHREAQYF,TGTGCCAGCAGTGACTCCCACAGGGAGGCGCAGTATTTT
few,TRBD1,TRBV10-3,TRBJ2-3,CAISGPRRTGTSTDTQYF,TGTGCCATCAGTGGGCCGAGGAGGACAGGGACTAGCACAGATACGCAGTATTTT
.,TRBD1,TRBV9,TRBJ2-1,CASSLMPGQPTDEQFF,TGTGCCAGCAGCCTCATGCCGGGACAGCCTACAGATGAGCAGTTCTTC
few,.,TRBV5-6,TRBJ2-1,CASSLVRGENEQFF,TGTGCCAGCAGCTTGGTCAGGGGGGAGAATGAGCAGTTCTTC
few,.,TRBV4-1,TRBJ2-5,CASSLEEGEKTQYF,TGCGCCAGCAGTCTTGAGGAGGGCGAAAAGACCCAGTACTTC
few,TRBD2,TRBV28,TRBJ2-5,CASSLRLAGGSETQYF,TGTGCCAGCAGTCTCCGACTAGCGGGGGGTTCGGAGACCCAGTACTTC
few,.,TRBV20-1,TRBJ1-2,CSARDSRIYGYTF,TGCAGTGCTAGAGATAGCAGGATCTATGGCTACACCTTC
few,.,TRBV20-1,TRBJ2-7,CSARQGTYEQYF,TGCAGTGCTAGGCAGGGCACCTACGAGCAGTACTTC
.,.,TRBV6-5,TRBJ1-1,CASSPGGLPGVVAFF,TGTGCCAGCAGTCCCGGGGGCCTACCCGGGGTCGTGGCTTTCTTT
few,.,TRBV4-1,TRBJ1-5,CASSQVTGSNQPQHF,TGCGCCAGCAGCCAAGTTACGGGGAGCAATCAGCCCCAGCATTTT
many,.,TRBV4-3,TRBJ2-7,CASSRGHGDRSYEQYF,TGCGCCAGCAGCCGCGGACACGGGGACCGCTCCTACGAGCAGTACTTC
once,.,TRBV11-3,TRBJ1-5,CASRQPRVFRNQPQHF,TGTGCCAGCAGGCAACCCAGGGTTTTTCGCAATCAGCCCCAGCATTTT
.,TRBD1,TRBV7-2,TRBJ2-2,CASSLNTGATGELFF,TGTGCCAGCAGCTTAAACACAGGGGCTACCGGGGAGCTGTTTTTT
.,.,TRBV2,TRBJ1-5,CASRGVRGPGGQPQHF,TGTGCCAGCAGGGGCGTCAGGGGCCCTGGTGGTCAGCCCCAGCATTTT
few,.,TRBV7-9,TRBJ2-5,CASSTGDRGARETQYF,TGTGCCAGCAGCACGGGCGATCGGGGGGCACGCGAGACCCAGTACTTC
many,.,TRBV21-1,TRBJ2-1,CASSKEGAATGPVQPYEQFF,TGTGCCAGCAGCAAAGAGGGGGCGGCCACAGGGCCCGTCCAACCCTATGAGCAGTTCTTC
few,TRBD2,TRBV5-1,TRBJ2-3,CASSSDTGLVRDTQYF,TGCGCCAGCAGCTCGGATACGGGACTAGTTAGAGATACGCAGTATTTT
few,.,TRBV7-2,TRBJ2-2,CASSLGARGTGELFF,TGTGCCAGCAGCTTAGGGGCCCGCGGCACCGGGGAGCTGTTTTTT
.,TRBD2,TRBV24-1,TRBJ2-3,CATSDPLSGGAKDTQYF,TGTGCCACCAGTGATCCCCTTAGCGGGGGGGCAAAAGATACGCAGTATTTT